These 30 T cell receptor beta chains originate from one sample sequenced in a study of blood T cell repertoires in COVID-19. The method was immunoSEQ multiplex PCR; TCRdb's version includes in-frame clones alone and lacks a portion of them. The sample shows approximately 210,000 clones, 92% of them seen only once. Sequencing was performed on peripheral blood. The origin of the receptors is a young man with acute or convalescent COVID-19.

The V call is TRBV20-1, the J call TRBJ2-5, with TRBD2 as a possible D gene (5 bases). Per the germline V gene, CDR1 is DFQATT and CDR2 is SNEGSKA (reference sequence). The germline V and J ends were trimmed by 3 bases and 4 bases, with 18 bases remaining between them. This CDR3 spans 15 amino acids. CDR3 in amino acids: CSASGNSVHRETQYF. CDR3 nucleotides: TGCAGTGCTAGTGGAAATAGCGTCCATAGAGAGACCCAGTACTTC.

The rearrangement uses TRBV3-1 (or the pseudogene TRBV3-2) and TRBJ2-5, with 10 bases fitting TRBD2. The CDR3 contains 16 residues. CDR1 and CDR2 from the germline V gene are LGHDT and YNNKEL (reference sequence). The trim removed 5 bases at V and 5 bases at J, leaving 11 bases unmatched. The CDR3 DNA sequence: TGTGCCAGCAGCGACGCTAGCGGGAGTGCCCGTGAGACCCAGTACTTC. As protein: CASSDASGSARETQYF.

Remarks on this clone: The sample has other DNA sequences that encode this CDR3 too. V and J are TRBV3-1 (or the pseudogene TRBV3-2) and TRBJ2-3; a weak D match, TRBD2 (6 bases). The CDR3 has 11 amino acids. Trimming shortened V by 8 bases and J by 4 bases, and 7 bases separated the two germline ends. Germline lookup yields CDR1 LGHDT and CDR2 YNNKEL (reference sequence). The CDR3 loop is CASRGADTQYF. Here the CDR3 DNA reads TGTGCCAGCCGCGGGGCAGATACGCAGTATTTT.

This chain links TRBV6-5 with TRBJ2-7, with TRBD1 matching 8 bases. Trimming at V came to 4 bases and at J to 6 bases, leaving 8 bases not matched to a gene. Germline lookup yields CDR1 MNHEY and CDR2 SVGAGI. CDR3 length: 14 residues. The chain's CDR3 is CASSLGTGSREQYF. The DNA of the CDR3 is TGTGCCAGCAGTTTAGGGACAGGAAGTCGCGAGCAGTACTTC.

The chain has TRBV5-8 and TRBJ1-4, with 8 bases lining up with TRBD1. This CDR3 comprises 13 residues. Germline values: CDR1 SGHTS, CDR2 YDEGEE. The ends lost 2 bases at V and 6 bases at J; junction bases unmatched: 0. CDR3 nucleotides: TGTGCCAGCAGCTTCAGGGGGCATGAAAAACTGTTTTTT. Translation gives CASSFRGHEKLFF. The full variable domain, with the rest looked up from reference TRBV5-8 and TRBJ1-4, is EAGVTQSPTHLIKTRGQQATLRCSPISGHTSVYWYQQALGLGLQFLLWYDEGEERNRGNFPPRFSGRQFPNYSSELNVNALELEDSALYLCASSFRGHEKLFFGSGTQLSVL.

This chain uses TRBV6-5 with TRBJ1-5; 8 bases match TRBD1. The CDR3 has 15 amino acids. In germline, CDR1 is MNHEY, CDR2 SVGAGI. The V segment lost 5 bases and the J segment 3 bases; nucleotides outside the gene matches: 6. CDR3 protein: CASSRQGLVNQPQHF. CDR3 DNA sequence: TGTGCCAGCAGTCGACAGGGGTTGGTCAATCAGCCCCAGCATTTT.

This clone appeared once. The V call is TRBV7-3, the J call TRBJ2-1, with 10 bases aligning to TRBD2. The CDR3 extends over 15 amino acids. The junction had 6 bases not matched to a gene; V was cut back by 2 bases and J by 8 bases. In germline, CDR1 is SGHTA, CDR2 FQGTGA. The CDR3 sequence: CASSLEAGGPYEQFF. CDR3 DNA: TGTGCCAGCAGCTTAGAAGCGGGGGGGCCCTATGAGCAGTTCTTC.

The chain couples TRBV6-5 to TRBJ1-5, with D tentatively TRBD1 (5 bases). V was pared by 0 bases and J by 4 bases, with 10 bases between. Germline V lookup: CDR1 MNHEY, CDR2 SVGAGI. The CDR3 totals 15 residues. The CDR3 spells CASSYSRQGNQPQHF. The CDR3 DNA reads TGTGCCAGCAGTTACTCTCGGCAGGGAAATCAGCCCCAGCATTTT.

The CDR3 DNA follows: TGTGCCAGCAGCCAAGGGGCTGGGGCGAGCTCCTACGAGCAGTACTTC. Translated: CASSQGAGASSYEQYF. The V call is TRBV3-1 (or the pseudogene TRBV3-2), the J call TRBJ2-7, with a weak D call TRBD1 (5 bases). Germline values: CDR1 LGHDT, CDR2 YNNKEL (reference sequence). The CDR3 is 16 amino acids. V lost 1 base and J 0 bases, leaving 13 bases between the germline ends.

The rearrangement uses TRBV5-5 and TRBJ2-3; unclear D gene. Between the trimmed V and J ends, which lost 3 bases and 6 bases, there was a span of 14 bases. Germline values: CDR1 SGHKS, CDR2 YYEKEE (reference sequence). The CDR3 is 14 residues long. CDR3 nucleotide sequence: TGTGCCAGCAGCTCCGGGTCCCGGGTCGATACGCAGTATTTT. Amino acid sequence: CASSSGSRVDTQYF.

J is TRBJ2-1 and V is TRBV28, with TRBD2 matching over 8 bases. Germline values: CDR1 MDHEN, CDR2 SYDVKM. V lost 7 bases and J lost 10; bases outside the gene matches: 12. This CDR3 region has 14 residues. The DNA of the CDR3 is TGTGCCAGCAACCTTAGCGGGGCCTTTGGGGAGCAGTTCTTC. Translation: CASNLSGAFGEQFF.

This chain connects TRBV28 to TRBJ2-5; 8 nucleotides match TRBD2. V shed 5 bases and J 5 bases; nucleotides not matched to a gene: 10. This CDR3 is 15 amino acids long. CDR1 is MDHEN, CDR2 SYDVKM, per germline. CDR3 sequence (DNA): TGTGCCAGCAGTACCCACGGGAGGGTCAGCGAGACCCAGTACTTC. As protein: CASSTHGRVSETQYF.

The rearrangement links TRBV28 to TRBJ1-1; a possible D gene is TRBD1 (5 bases). V was pared by 6 bases and J by 8 bases, with 10 bases between. The CDR3 runs to 11 residues. Germline CDR1 reads MDHEN; CDR2 reads SYDVKM. The CDR3 region is CASRIKGEAFF. Here the CDR3 DNA reads TGTGCCAGCAGGATTAAGGGGGAAGCTTTCTTT.

The chain uses TRBV6-5 and TRBJ2-5; 11 bases line up with TRBD2. CDR3 size: 14 residues. The germline CDR1 and CDR2 sequences are MNHEY and SVGAGI. The junction had 6 bases not matched to a gene; V was cut back by 7 bases and J by 5 bases. DNA of the CDR3: TGTGCCAGCAACATAGCGGGAGGGCCCGAGACCCAGTACTTC. Residues: CASNIAGGPETQYF.

J is TRBJ2-3 and V is TRBV5-5, with TRBD2 as a possible D gene (6 bases). Trimming pared 4 bases from V and 0 bases from J, leaving 15 bases between. The CDR3 extends over 16 amino acids. Germline CDR1 SGHKS, CDR2 YYEKEE (reference sequence). CDR3 nucleotides: TGTGCCAGCAGCACGGGAGAGAAATCTAGCACAGATACGCAGTATTTT. Translating gives CASSTGEKSSTDTQYF.

The V call is TRBV6-5, the J call TRBJ1-5; the D gene is possibly TRBD1 (5 bases). V was shortened by 10 bases and J by 4 bases, with 17 bases between the two germline ends. Germline V CDR1 and CDR2: MNHEY, SVGAGI. The CDR3 has 14 residues. The CDR3, as DNA: TGTGCCACTACCGGTGGCAGGGTAAATCAGCCCCAGCATTTT. Its protein is CATTGGRVNQPQHF.

This chain connects TRBV28 to TRBJ2-1; D is perhaps TRBD2 (6 bases). Between the trimmed V and J ends, which lost 5 bases and 6 bases, there was a span of 20 bases. CDR1 MDHEN and CDR2 SYDVKM come from the germline V gene. The CDR3 runs to 16 residues. The CDR3 loop is CASSTSSAGRTNEQFF. For the CDR3, the DNA is TGTGCCAGCAGTACCTCAAGTGCGGGGCGCACCAATGAGCAGTTCTTC.

The rearrangement uses TRBV23-1 and TRBJ1-1; a weak D match, TRBD1 (5 bases). TRBV23-1 carries the ORF label, with uncertain function. Between the trimmed V and J ends, which lost 8 bases and 2 bases, there was a span of 15 bases. The CDR3 covers 14 residues. The CDR3 DNA is TGCGCCAGCGGACACTCCGACAGAAACACTGAAGCTTTCTTT. This encodes CASGHSDRNTEAFF.

The gene calls are TRBV28 and TRBJ2-1; possibly TRBD2 for D (5 bases). The germline V gene has CDR1 MDHEN and CDR2 SYDVKM. V shed 4 bases and J shed 0 bases, with 16 bases lying between them. The CDR3 sequence is 17 residues long. CDR3 amino acids: CASSSEVSPSSYNEQFF. In DNA, the CDR3 is TGTGCCAGCAGTTCGGAGGTATCCCCGAGCTCCTACAATGAGCAGTTCTTC.

This clone showed up just once. The CDR3 loop is CASSSQGTANTGELFF. In nucleotides, the CDR3 is TGCGCCAGCAGCTCCCAGGGGACCGCGAACACCGGGGAGCTGTTTTTT. This chain connects TRBV5-1 to TRBJ2-2; D perhaps matches TRBD1 (6 bases). Trimming stripped 3 bases from V and 0 bases from J, with 12 bases between. The CDR3 covers 16 residues. The germline CDR1 and CDR2 sequences are SGHRS and YFSETQ.

The chain carries TRBV19 and TRBJ1-1; TRBD1 matches 10 bases. J was trimmed by 4 bases and V by 6 bases; bases with no gene match: 14. Per germline, CDR1 LNHDA and CDR2 SQIVND (reference sequence). The CDR3 extends over 17 amino acids. The CDR3 sequence: CASRPWTGGKGGTEAFF. CDR3 bases: TGTGCCAGTAGACCTTGGACAGGGGGAAAAGGGGGCACTGAAGCTTTCTTT.

The gene calls are TRBV28 and TRBJ1-1; 8 bases fit TRBD1. The CDR3 contains 13 residues. Germline trimming cut 5 bases from V and 7 bases from J; bases unmatched to any gene: 6. Germline CDR1 is MDHEN and CDR2 is SYDVKM. CDR3 DNA sequence: TGTGCCAGCAGTCTGACAGGGGTTGGTGAAGCTTTCTTT. Translation gives CASSLTGVGEAFF.

This clone has just one count. V gene TRBV3-1 (or the pseudogene TRBV3-2) combines with J gene TRBJ2-1, with no clear D. Germline V CDR1 and CDR2: LGHDT, YNNKEL (reference sequence). The CDR3 length is 12 residues. The V and J ends lost 1 base and 10 bases respectively, with 8 bases between them. CDR3 DNA sequence: TGTGCCAGCAGCCAAGTCACCAGAGAGCAGTTCTTC. As protein: CASSQVTREQFF.

This clone appeared a few times. This chain joins TRBV4-1 and TRBJ2-7; perhaps TRBD1 as D (5 bases). This CDR3 is 14 amino acids long. Trimming removed 4 bases from V and 5 bases from J, with 15 bases in between. The germline V gene has CDR1 MGHRA and CDR2 YSYEKL. The CDR3 loop reads CASSPQGLEDEQYF. CDR3 DNA: TGCGCCAGCAGCCCCCAGGGTCTTGAGGACGAGCAGTACTTC.

V usage is TRBV9 and J usage is TRBJ1-2; 8 bases match TRBD1. CDR3 length: 11 amino acids. Germline V lookup: CDR1 SGDLS, CDR2 YYNGEE. J gave up 8 bases and V 6 bases, and 3 bases lay outside the gene matches. The CDR3 sequence is CASKTGVGYTF. The CDR3 region has the DNA TGTGCCAGCAAGACAGGGGTCGGCTACACCTTC.

This chain links TRBV4-1 with TRBJ2-7; no clear D. There are 15 residues in the CDR3. Trimming took 1 base from V and 0 from J, leaving 10 bases between them. Germline V gives CDR1 MGHRA, CDR2 YSYEKL. The CDR3 spells CASSQGTLSSYEQYF. DNA for the CDR3: TGCGCCAGCAGCCAAGGCACCCTAAGCTCCTACGAGCAGTACTTC.

The chain has TRBV2 and TRBJ2-2; 12 nucleotides match TRBD1. Germline V gives CDR1 SNHLY, CDR2 FYNNEI. V shed 5 bases, J shed 6 bases, and the junction held 13 bases outside the gene matches. This CDR3 contains 18 residues. The CDR3 region has the DNA TGTGCCAGCAGTAGCCGGGACAGGGGGCGCATGGCCGCCGGGGAGCTGTTTTTT. Its translation: CASSSRDRGRMAAGELFF.

The genes are TRBV11-2 and TRBJ2-1, with D uncertain. Germline V CDR1 and CDR2: SGHAT, FQNNGV. Trimming shortened V by 2 bases and J by 5 bases, and 4 bases separated the two germline ends. This CDR3 region has 12 residues. CDR3 sequence (DNA): TGTGCCAGCAGCTTATATAACAATGAGCAGTTCTTC. Translating it yields CASSLYNNEQFF. Complete variable domain (other parts from reference TRBV11-2 and TRBJ2-1): EAGVAQSPRYKIIEKRQSVAFWCNPISGHATLYWYQQILGQGPKLLIQFQNNGVVDDSQLPKDRFSAERLKGVDSTLKIQPAKLEDSAVYLCASSLYNNEQFFGPGTRLTVL.

V gene TRBV5-4 combines with J gene TRBJ2-7, with TRBD1 as a possible D gene (5 bases). CDR1 is SGHNT and CDR2 is YYREEE in the germline V gene (reference sequence). The V end lost 1 base, the J end lost 0 bases, and 11 bases lay between the germline ends. CDR3 size: 15 residues. For the CDR3, the DNA is TGTGCCAGCAGCTTGAAACAGGAATTCTCCTACGAGCAGTACTTC. Translating it yields CASSLKQEFSYEQYF.

Note on this clone: The identical CDR3 is also encoded by other nucleotide sequences in the sample. The rearrangement links TRBV7-8 to TRBJ2-1, with 9 bases aligning to TRBD1. This CDR3 is built from 15 residues. J was trimmed by 4 bases and V by 4 bases; bases with no gene match: 5. Germline CDR1 is SGHVS and CDR2 is FQNEAQ. The CDR3 DNA sequence: TGTGCCAGCAGCTCAACCGGGACAGGGTACAATGAGCAGTTCTTC. This codes for CASSSTGTGYNEQFF.